The clone carrying this T cell receptor (beta chain) was counted ten times or more. Its antigen is currently unknown. PBMCs were obtained from 9.5 to 10 ml fresh peripheral blood. Regions amplified from RNA transcripts were the TCR beta CDR3 regions. Carried out on the TCR CDR3, a first-round RT-PCR used the HTBI primer set. Each CDR3 protein gets one entry after TCRdb re-called the multiplex PCR reads with MiXCR. The table records approximately 610,000 distinct CDR3 sequences, 14% to 15% of them present only once. The data stem from a study of T cells in Graves' hyperthyroidism and ophthalmopathy. Notes on the study in general: Peripheral blood also featured most of the thyroid clonotypes expanded above 0.001.

Sequenced input: blood. The TCR comes from a woman aged 40 to 55 with Graves' ophthalmopathy.

CDR3 DNA: TGTGCCACCCAGCCCGGGGCCTCCTACGAGCAGTACTTC. Its translation is CATQPGASYEQYF. This rearrangement joins TRBV6-2 or TRBV6-3 to TRBJ2-7; D may correspond to TRBD1 or TRBD2 (5 bases each). The CDR3 totals 13 residues. Trimming removed 10 bases at V and 0 bases at J, with 13 bases between. The germline V gene encodes CDR1 MNHEY and CDR2 SVGEGT.